Following are 17 T cell receptor beta chains from one sample sequenced in a study of blood T cell repertoires in COVID-19. Generated by immunoSEQ multiplex PCR, the TCRdb table keeps only in-frame clones and is missing some. The sample records roughly 100,000 clones, about four fifths being singletons. The specimen was peripheral blood. The receptors originated from a man aged 35 to 55 with active or convalescent COVID-19.

This chain connects TRBV4-1 to TRBJ1-5; tentatively, D is TRBD1 (6 bases). This CDR3 has 17 residues. The germline V and J ends were trimmed by 0 bases and 2 bases, with 14 bases remaining between them. Germline V gene lookup returns CDR1 MGHRA and CDR2 YSYEKL. Here the CDR3 DNA reads TGCGCCAGCAGCCAAGAGGGGGGGGCGAGGGGCAATCAGCCCCAGCATTTT. It codes for CASSQEGGARGNQPQHF.

This clone has only one observation. The V call is TRBV19, the J call TRBJ2-1; perhaps TRBD1 as D (5 bases). From germline, CDR1 is LNHDA and CDR2 SQIVND (reference sequence). The V and J ends lost 4 bases and 8 bases respectively, with 21 bases between them. The CDR3 has 16 amino acids. CDR3 amino acids: CASSRGGAGFVDEQFF. The CDR3 nucleotides are TGTGCCAGTAGTAGAGGTGGGGCCGGCTTTGTCGATGAGCAGTTCTTC.

The chain couples TRBV7-9 to TRBJ1-6; 8 nucleotides align to TRBD1. CDR3 size: 14 residues. The ends lost 5 bases at V and 11 bases at J; junction bases unmatched: 8. Germline V gives CDR1 SEHNR, CDR2 FQNEAQ (reference sequence). The CDR3 loop reads CASSTGQGATPLHF. The CDR3 coding sequence is TGTGCCAGCAGCACCGGACAGGGCGCAACACCCCTCCACTTT.

The gene calls are TRBV5-8 and TRBJ2-7, with TRBD2 identical over 7 bases. This CDR3 comprises 14 residues. Germline CDR1 SGHTS, CDR2 YDEGEE. The trim removed 0 bases at V and 6 bases at J, leaving 6 bases unmatched. Here the CDR3 reads CASSLGGGWSEQYF. CDR3 nucleotide sequence: TGTGCCAGCAGCTTGGGGGGAGGGTGGAGCGAGCAGTACTTC.

The V call is TRBV19, the J call TRBJ2-2; 9 positions agree with TRBD1. Germline CDR1 and CDR2: LNHDA and SQIVND (reference sequence). The trim removed 7 bases at V and 5 bases at J, leaving 2 bases unmatched. The CDR3 length is 13 residues. This chain's CDR3 is CASNRGRTGELFF. CDR3 in DNA: TGTGCCAGTAACAGGGGGCGTACCGGGGAGCTGTTTTTT.

CDR3 coding DNA: TGTGCCAGCAGCTTTCAGGGTGGTGGGGCCAACGTCCTGACTTTC. The encoded protein is CASSFQGGGANVLTF. The chain carries TRBV3-1 (or the pseudogene TRBV3-2) and TRBJ2-6, with a possible D match to TRBD1 (5 bases). Germline V CDR1 and CDR2: LGHDT, YNNKEL (reference sequence). The CDR3 is 15 residues long. The germline V and J ends were trimmed by 5 bases and 3 bases, with 11 bases remaining between them.

V usage is TRBV18 and J usage is TRBJ1-6; weak D call: TRBD1 (6 bases). Germline V gives CDR1 KGHSH, CDR2 LQKENI. The CDR3 covers 14 residues. Trimming pared 6 bases from V and 8 bases from J, leaving 14 bases between. Here the CDR3 DNA reads TGTGCCAGCTCCCAACAGGGTACGGATTCACCCCTCCACTTT. It codes for CASSQQGTDSPLHF.

This clone appeared a single time. The chain has TRBV10-3 and TRBJ1-4, with D possibly TRBD1 on 6 matching bases. V lost 3 bases and J 7 bases, leaving 15 bases between the germline ends. This CDR3 contains 15 residues. Germline CDR1 reads ENHRY; CDR2 reads SYGVKD. The CDR3 is CAISDSGAKGEKLFF. CDR3 nucleotide sequence: TGTGCCATCAGTGATTCAGGGGCGAAGGGTGAAAAACTGTTTTTT.

This clone occurred a few times. Distinct nucleotide sequences in the sample also encode this CDR3. V and J are TRBV6-5 and TRBJ2-3, with TRBD1 matching over 10 bases. Germline V lookup: CDR1 MNHEY, CDR2 SVGAGI. Trimming cost V 7 bases and J 6 bases; bases outside gene matches: 7. CDR3 length equals 14 residues. In DNA form, the CDR3 reads TGTGCCAGCACCAGGGACAGGGGCCAGGATACGCAGTATTTT. It specifies CASTRDRGQDTQYF.

J is TRBJ2-1 and V is TRBV24-1; no clear D gene. V gave up 3 bases and J gave up 1 base, with 3 bases separating them. CDR1 is KGHDR and CDR2 is SFDVKD in the germline V gene. The CDR3 sequence is 13 residues long. The CDR3 sequence: CATSDPSYNEQFF. In nucleotides, the CDR3 is TGTGCCACCAGTGATCCATCCTACAATGAGCAGTTCTTC.

This sequence joins TRBV5-6 and TRBJ1-6; D not resolved. V shed 2 bases and J shed 7 bases, with 16 bases lying between them. CDR1 is SGHDT, CDR2 YYEEEE, per germline. The CDR3 length is 16 residues. For the CDR3, the DNA is TGTGCCAGCAGCTTTGTGACGTGGAACGGGAATTCACCCCTCCACTTT. It codes for CASSFVTWNGNSPLHF.

The V and J genes are TRBV14 and TRBJ2-7; 9 bases match TRBD1. The V gene's germline CDR1 is SGHDN and CDR2 FVKESK. The CDR3 runs to 15 residues. The J segment lost 2 bases and the V segment lost 2 bases, leaving 4 bases of the junction unmatched. CDR3 region: CASSQIQGAAYEQYF. The CDR3 nucleotides read TGTGCCAGCAGCCAAATACAGGGGGCGGCCTACGAGCAGTACTTC.

The rearrangement links TRBV10-3 to TRBJ1-2; tentative D call: TRBD1 (6 bases). The length of the CDR3 is 12 residues. The germline CDR1 and CDR2 sequences are ENHRY and SYGVKD. The V gene lost 6 bases and the J gene lost 2 bases, with 7 bases spanning the gap. Here the CDR3 reads CAISQGNYGYTF. The CDR3 coding sequence is TGTGCCATCAGCCAGGGGAACTATGGCTACACCTTC.

Here the CDR3 DNA reads TGTGCCAGCAGCCAAGATAGGCAGGGGACTAATTCACCCCTCCACTTT. Encoded protein: CASSQDRQGTNSPLHF. The chain uses TRBV3-1 (or the pseudogene TRBV3-2) and TRBJ1-6, with D possibly TRBD1 on 6 matching bases. CDR3 size: 16 residues. Germline assignment: CDR1 LGHDT and CDR2 YNNKEL (reference sequence). Trimming left V 0 bases short and J 6 bases short, with 12 bases between.

V is TRBV9 and J is TRBJ2-3; 10 bases map to TRBD2. CDR1 SGDLS and CDR2 YYNGEE come from the germline V gene. The junction had 12 bases not matched to a gene; V was cut back by 6 bases and J by 5 bases. The CDR3 is made up of 16 amino acids. The CDR3 DNA follows: TGTGCCAGCACGAAGCTAGCGGGGGTGATGGGAGATACGCAGTATTTT. Protein: CASTKLAGVMGDTQYF.

The chain links TRBV4-2 to TRBJ2-3, with TRBD2 as a possible D gene (6 bases). There are 17 residues in the CDR3. The germline V gene encodes CDR1 LGHNA and CDR2 YNFKEQ. Deletions cut 1 base from V and 3 bases from J, with 17 bases between. The CDR3 is CASSQGRRGLKTDTQYF. The CDR3 nucleotides read TGTGCCAGCAGCCAAGGCCGCCGGGGACTTAAAACAGATACGCAGTATTTT.

This chain connects TRBV2 to TRBJ1-4, with unresolved D. V was cut by 3 bases and J by 7 bases, with 15 bases left in between. Germline CDR1 reads SNHLY; CDR2 reads FYNNEI. This CDR3 has 15 residues. DNA of the CDR3: TGTGCCAGCAGTGACGGGTACATAAGAAGTGAAAAACTGTTTTTT. This translates into CASSDGYIRSEKLFF.